These 5 T cell receptor beta chains share one sample of origin, sequenced in a study of shared clonotypes between healthy human individuals. Data came from immunoSEQ multiplex PCR; TCRdb stores just in-frame clones and leaves some out. This sample carries 2 million to 2.5 million clones, 85% to 95% of them seen once, and the ten largest clones take approximately 0.4%. The sequenced material came from naive CD4+ T cells from PBMCs. Sample subset: CD45RA+ positively selected. The receptors derive from a man between 18 and 29 years old in good health. Some clones in this sample may be carry-over from other donors' samples.

The chain couples TRBV7-2 to TRBJ2-1; the match to TRBD2 covers 8 bases. The CDR3 runs 16 residues. The germline V gene encodes CDR1 SGHTA and CDR2 FQGNSA. After removal of 5 bases from V and 6 bases from J, the junction contained 12 bases not matched to a gene. CDR3 DNA sequence: TGTGCCAGCAGCCTCGCAGCGGGAGCTGGGGTCAATGAGCAGTTCTTC. Amino acids: CASSLAAGAGVNEQFF.

This clone is a singleton in its sample. The gene calls are TRBV7-2 and TRBJ2-7, with a tentative D call TRBD1 (6 bases). The V end lost 4 bases, the J end lost 5 bases, and 9 bases lay between the germline ends. The CDR3 loop spans 12 amino acids. Germline V CDR1 and CDR2: SGHTA, FQGNSA. Here the CDR3 reads CASSYKGDEQYF. The DNA of the CDR3 is TGTGCCAGCAGCTACAAGGGGGACGAGCAGTACTTC.

This clone was found once. Additional DNA sequences in this sample encode the identical CDR3. The V and J genes are TRBV28 and TRBJ2-4; D is possibly TRBD1 (6 bases). Trimming removed 2 bases from V and 1 base from J, with 6 bases in between. CDR3 length: 14 amino acids. Germline V CDR1 and CDR2: MDHEN, SYDVKM. CDR3 DNA sequence: TGTGCCAGCAGTTTAAGGGGGGCCAAAAACATTCAGTACTTC. Translating gives CASSLRGAKNIQYF.

In its sample, this clone was seen a few times. The V call is TRBV28, the J call TRBJ1-1; D is perhaps TRBD1 (5 bases). From germline, CDR1 is MDHEN and CDR2 SYDVKM. V dropped 6 bases and J dropped 5 bases, with 10 bases sitting between them. This CDR3 has 12 amino acids. The CDR3, as DNA: TGTGCCAGCAGCAGGGCTGGGACTGAAGCTTTCTTT. It specifies CASSRAGTEAFF.

The rearrangement links TRBV28 to TRBJ2-2, with D maybe TRBD1 (5 bases). Trimming took 6 bases from V and 4 from J, leaving 6 bases between them. The CDR3 sequence is 12 residues long. Germline lookup yields CDR1 MDHEN and CDR2 SYDVKM. This CDR3 is CASRGRTGELFF. CDR3 coding DNA: TGTGCCAGCAGGGGGCGCACCGGGGAGCTGTTTTTT.